This passage covers 17 T cell receptor beta chains from one sample sequenced in a study of Graves' ophthalmopathy and Graves' hyperthyroidism. Beta-chain TCR CDR3 regions were amplified from RNA transcripts. Following a first-round RT-PCR that used HTBI primers, a second-round multiplex PCR was carried out. TCRdb called the multiplex PCR reads again in MiXCR, with one record for every CDR3 protein. The sample gives 400,000 to 450,000 distinct CDR3 sequences, approximately 21% of which show up once; 2.5% to 3.5% is in the top ten. Input material: peripheral blood. The receptors come from a woman younger than 30 with stable Graves' hyperthyroidism.

The table lists this clonotype with many counts. It is likely a read error, because the conserved phenylalanine at the end of the CDR3 is missing. CDR3 nucleotides: TGCGCCAGCAGTGTGACTAGCGGGATGTACGAGCAGTACCTC. This encodes CASSVTSGMYEQYL. The chain carries TRBV10-2 and TRBJ2-7, with 11 bases aligning to TRBD2. The CDR3 has 14 amino acids. Looked up from germline, CDR1 is WSHSY and CDR2 is SAAADI. Unmatched junction bases numbered 3, after V lost 4 bases and J lost 4 bases.

This clonotype was seen repeatedly, ten times or more. The chain couples TRBV18 to TRBJ2-4, with D perhaps TRBD2 (6 bases). Deletions cut 0 bases from V and 5 bases from J, with 17 bases between. Germline CDR1 is KGHSH and CDR2 is LQKENI. The CDR3 sequence is 17 residues long. The CDR3 reads CASSPPLAGRGQNIQYF. The CDR3 coding sequence is TGTGCCAGCTCACCACCTTTGGCCGGGAGAGGGCAAAACATTCAGTACTTC. The full variable domain, with the rest looked up from reference TRBV18 and TRBJ2-4, is NAGVMQNPRHLVRRRGQEARLRCSPMKGHSHVYWYRQLPEEGLKFMVYLQKENIIDESGMPKERFSAEFPKEGPSILRIQQVVRGDSAAYFCASSPPLAGRGQNIQYFGAGTRLSVL.

This clonotype has ten or more counts. The J gene is TRBJ2-2, the V gene TRBV20-1; 7 positions agree with TRBD2. Germline values: CDR1 DFQATT, CDR2 SNEGSKA (reference sequence). V shed 0 bases and J 1 base; nucleotides not matched to a gene: 5. The CDR3 has 16 residues. The CDR3 protein is CSARDPGRENTGELFF. The CDR3 DNA is TGCAGTGCTAGAGATCCTGGGAGGGAGAACACCGGGGAGCTGTTTTTT.

There are a few counts of this clonotype. The rearrangement joins TRBV4-3 to TRBJ2-4; tentative D call: TRBD2 (6 bases). Trimming cost V 1 base and J 0 bases, with 19 bases left between them. Germline V gives CDR1 LGHNA, CDR2 YSLEER. The CDR3 covers 19 residues. CDR3: CASSQVPWVAAIAKNIQYF. The CDR3 region has the DNA TGCGCCAGCAGCCAAGTCCCCTGGGTAGCGGCAATAGCCAAAAACATTCAGTACTTC.

The chain links TRBV25-1 to TRBJ2-7, with D unclear. The germline CDR1 and CDR2 sequences are MGHDK and SYGVNS. This CDR3 contains 13 residues. Trimming removed 4 bases from V and 3 bases from J, with 10 bases in between. The CDR3 sequence is CASSGVTDYEQYF. CDR3 bases: TGTGCCAGCAGTGGGGTTACAGACTACGAGCAGTACTTC.

This rearrangement joins TRBV11-2 to TRBJ2-7; possibly TRBD2 for D (6 bases). The CDR3 is 15 amino acids. Trimming took 1 base from V and 3 from J, leaving 13 bases between them. Germline assignment: CDR1 SGHAT and CDR2 FQNNGV. Written as DNA, the CDR3 is TGTGCCAGCAGCTTAGTAGATCGGACTAACTACGAGCAGTACTTC. Amino acid sequence: CASSLVDRTNYEQYF.

The CDR3 nucleotides are TGTGCCAGCAGTTACCCTAATGCCCCGGAGGATGAGACCCAGTACTTC. This gives the protein CASSYPNAPEDETQYF. The chain is built from TRBV6-2 or TRBV6-3 and TRBJ2-5; D possibly corresponds to TRBD2 (5 bases). This CDR3 has 16 amino acids. CDR1 is MNHEY, CDR2 SVGEGT, per germline. V was clipped by 2 bases and J by 5 bases, with 18 bases between them.

This clonotype was detected ten times or more. This chain links TRBV28 with TRBJ1-5; TRBD1 is a possible D gene (5 bases). Trimming removed 3 bases from V and 4 bases from J, with 25 bases in between. The germline V gene has CDR1 MDHEN and CDR2 SYDVKM. This CDR3 region has 19 residues. The DNA for the CDR3 is TGTGCCAGCAGTTTTCACCTGGGACCGCAGATCACGGATAATCAGCCCCAGCATTTT. Translation gives CASSFHLGPQITDNQPQHF.

CDR3: CASRGQGVYGYTF. In nucleotides, the CDR3 is TGTGCCAGCAGAGGACAGGGGGTATATGGCTACACCTTC. The chain is built from TRBV12-3 or TRBV12-4 and TRBJ1-2, with 10 bases matching TRBD1. The V segment lost 6 bases and the J segment 5 bases; nucleotides outside the gene matches: 3. This CDR3 spans 13 amino acids.

Many counts were recorded for this clonotype. The chain uses TRBV15 and TRBJ1-5; 9 nucleotides agree with TRBD1. CDR3 length: 16 amino acids. The germline CDR1 and CDR2 sequences are LNHNV and YYDKDF (reference sequence). Unmatched junction bases numbered 9, after V lost 3 bases and J lost 6 bases. As DNA, the CDR3 is TGTGCCACCAGCAGGAAAGCACAGGGGGCGAGTCAGCCCCAGCATTTT. This sequence encodes CATSRKAQGASQPQHF.

This clonotype was seen repeatedly, ten times or more. The chain has TRBV19 and TRBJ1-5; 8 nucleotides agree with TRBD1. The CDR3 consists of 14 residues. V was clipped by 4 bases and J by 5 bases; unmatched bases: 4. Germline V lookup: CDR1 LNHDA, CDR2 SQIVND (reference sequence). The CDR3: CASSTQGAHQPQHF. In nucleotides, the CDR3 is TGTGCCAGTAGTACTCAGGGGGCCCATCAGCCCCAGCATTTT.

This clonotype was picked up many times. The rearrangement uses TRBV30 and TRBJ1-1; D gene ambiguous. Germline V gives CDR1 GTSNPN, CDR2 SVGIG (reference sequence). The germline V and J ends were trimmed by 3 bases and 10 bases, with 12 bases remaining between them. This CDR3 is 11 amino acids long. The CDR3 coding sequence is TGTGCCTGGAGCGGCCGCCGGGGAGCTTTCTTT. Its translation is CAWSGRRGAFF.

The chain has TRBV6-1 and TRBJ1-5; 8 bases line up with TRBD1. This CDR3 has 15 amino acids. Trimming at V came to 6 bases and at J to 4 bases, leaving 8 bases not matched to a gene. Per the germline V gene, CDR1 is MNHNS and CDR2 is SASEGT. Here the CDR3 reads CASRDVRGRNQPQHF. Here the CDR3 DNA reads TGTGCCAGCAGGGATGTCAGGGGGCGAAATCAGCCCCAGCATTTT.

This chain uses TRBV6-2 or TRBV6-3 with TRBJ2-7; D remains ambiguous. CDR3 length equals 18 residues. Germline-derived CDR1 and CDR2 are MNHEY and SVGEGT. V was cut by 0 bases and J by 2 bases, with 20 bases left in between. The CDR3 loop reads CASSYSDRPDSSTYEQYF. CDR3 DNA sequence: TGTGCCAGCAGTTACTCAGACCGCCCAGACTCTAGTACCTACGAGCAGTACTTC.

The table lists this clonotype with many counts. This sequence joins TRBV30 and TRBJ2-5; 8 positions match TRBD2. After removal of 2 bases from V and 0 bases from J, the junction contained 5 bases not matched to a gene. CDR3 length: 15 amino acids. Per the germline V gene, CDR1 is GTSNPN and CDR2 is SVGIG (reference sequence). For the CDR3, the DNA is TGTGCCTGGAGTCGGGGGGGCTCGTACCAAGAGACCCAGTACTTC. This codes for CAWSRGGSYQETQYF.

For this clonotype: A clone one base away is much larger, so this may be a read error. This chain links TRBV6-1 with TRBJ2-2, with 8 positions matching TRBD1. The CDR3 sequence is 14 residues long. Germline CDR1 and CDR2: MNHNS and SASEGT. The CDR3 sequence: CTSSRQGRDGELFF. The CDR3 DNA is TGTACCAGCAGCAGACAGGGGCGAGACGGGGAGCTGTTTTTT.

The chain has TRBV4-1 and TRBJ2-2; perhaps TRBD2 as D (6 bases). This CDR3 is built from 15 residues. Per germline, CDR1 MGHRA and CDR2 YSYEKL. Trimming took off 0 bases at V and 5 bases at J, with 10 bases between the two ends. Here the CDR3 reads CASSQDRRETGELFF. The CDR3 DNA is TGCGCCAGCAGCCAAGATAGGAGGGAGACCGGGGAGCTGTTTTTT.